This T cell receptor beta chain was recorded in a study of OX40 agonist ivuxolimab in advanced cancers. The overall study: Partial responses were seen in three patients, one with hepatocellular carcinoma and two with cutaneous melanoma.

Clones were sequenced by immunoSEQ multiplex PCR, and TCRdb holds only the in-frame ones, with some missing. Here the sample spans about 86,000 clones, about 90% being singletons. The V and J ends lost 7 bases and 8 bases, in that order; junction bases with no gene match: 16. Germline CDR1 is SGHNT and CDR2 is YYREEE (reference sequence). This CDR3 has 17 amino acids. The sequencing used CD4+ or CD8+ T cells sorted from blood, collected in a trial of the OX40 agonist ivuxolimab. This chain links TRBV5-4 with TRBJ1-6, with TRBD1 matching 9 bases. The sequence was collected from an adult with an advanced solid tumor such as melanoma, head and neck, liver or kidney cancer. The DNA of the CDR3 is TGTGCCAGCTCCGTCGCGATTACACAGGGGGCGGATTCACCCCTCCACTTT. The encoded protein is CASSVAITQGADSPLHF.